Given below is one TCR beta chain in context. Which antigen it targets is not known. No much larger clone is present one base from it, and per-base qualities are unavailable. The sample originates from a study of persistence of HIV-infected CD4 T cells (dated by TCRdb to the early 2020s). General notes on the study: The study isolated CMV- and HIV-1 Gag-responding CD4+ T cells from ART-treated individuals to examine antigen-driven clonal expansion of HIV-1-infected cells. Suppressive ART had been received by participants for a median of roughly 8 years. Peripheral blood samples of up to roughly 180 mL were taken at multiple time points, with the exception of a couple of participants who underwent leukapheresis at a single time point. The clonality of all cells in each sorted population was assessed by TCRbeta sequencing, whereas the clonality of infected cells was assessed by proviral sequencing. Cross-participant TCR cluster analysis included under ten participants for CMV and more than five participants for Gag.

What the research found in general, with its limitations: Significantly lower TCRbeta richness was observed in CMV- and Gag-responding cells than in anti-CD3/anti-CD28-responding cells, and higher oligoclonality was observed in CMV-responding cells than in CD3/CD28-stimulated and Gag-responding cells. Bulk TCR analyses could not be limited to the rare CMV-responding cells that actually contained HIV-1 proviruses. A correlation was observed between TCR oligoclonality and proviral oligoclonality within the same sorted populations. The study involved few individuals and tested only a limited range of antigens. Antigen-responding cells were enriched for expanded CDR3beta sequences that were degenerate, which suggests that CD4+ responses to CMV and Gag underwent convergent selection.

CDR1 and CDR2, looked up from the germline V gene, are SNHLY and FYNNEI. Spanning cysteine to phenylalanine, the CDR3 consists of 13 amino acids. The entry retains the CDR3 DNA only, 39 bases that are in frame from base 1. Trimming accounts for 8 bases at V and 6 bases at J, while the number of junction bases matched to no gene is 8. Read against the paper, the sample's treatment or condition label means: suppressive antiretroviral therapy. Cells were stimulated with a pool of overlapping HIV-1 Gag 15-mer peptides at 0.95 to 1 ug per peptide per mL. Memory populations depleted of antigen-responding cells were obtained by sorting nonresponding CD40L-negative CD69-negative CD45RO-high memory CD4+ T cells. Participants were HIV-1-infected adults who started suppressive ART during chronic infection. For at least 4 years, participants had undetectable plasma HIV-1 RNA, below 50 copies/mL. To be included, a participant needed positive CMV serology and a CD4+ T cell count above 400 cells/uL. Before stimulation, PBMCs were isolated using density centrifugation and then depleted of CD8+ T cells. For about 20 hours, CD8-depleted PBMCs were stimulated with anti-CD28/CD49d costimulation, a CD40-blocking antibody, and enfuvirtide, which was added to prevent new infections. Cell sorting was done on a Beckman Coulter MoFlo Legacy or XDP sorter, and dead cells were excluded with propidium iodide. Genomic DNA was extracted with the QIAamp DNA Mini Kit for samples above one million cells, otherwise with the Quick-DNA Microprep Kit.

The immunoSEQ hsTCRB assay version 4 in survey mode was used to sequence TCRbeta repertoires from genomic DNA. Genomic DNA was diluted to around 10 ng/uL, and up to about 1 ug per sample was used for TCRbeta sequencing. On the authors' methods: ImmunoSeq Analyzer 3.0 was used for analysis of TCRbeta data, and diversity was computed on productive nucleotide rearrangements. Lower-bound TCR diversity was estimated with the improved Chao index, and clonality with the Gini coefficient using the Immunarch R package. Different nucleotide rearrangements encoding the same CDR3beta amino acid sequence were counted as distinct clonotypes. Differential abundance analysis identified TCRbeta sequences significantly enriched in antigen-responding cells relative to anti-CD3/anti-CD28-activated cells. TCRs were clustered by predicted peptide-MHC specificity with GLIPH2, both within individual participants and across merged participant data sets. TCRdb limited this immuneACCESS table to in-frame rearrangements with V and J called. A share of clones is missing; checked studies link under half to unresolved V genes, and the rest is unexplained. V and J calls and clone size are those listed in that table; D and trimming were worked out from the DNA. Here the sample has 36,000 or so clones; 82% occur a single time. The ten largest account for almost 1% of the sample.

The specimen was cultured CD4+ T cells from PBMCs, collected from a patient who received antiretroviral therapy. The cell subset or site label, read with the paper, signifies: CD40L-CD69- CD45RO-high memory CD4 T cells not responding to Gag peptides. The chain links TRBV2 with TRBJ2-7; TRBD1 aligns with 9 central bases. The source of this sequence is an adult with HIV. The donor label of this sample is uncertain. In nucleotides, the sequence is TGTGCCAGCGGACAGGGGTTAGGTGGCGAGCAGTACTTC. It encodes CASGQGLGGEQYF.